The 9 T cell receptor beta chains listed next were all sequenced from one sample in a study of regulatory T cells in long-lasting Graves disease. Investigators prepared the TCR beta libraries by applying iRepertoire HTBI primers and Arm-PCR of CDR3 regions. Via MiXCR, TCRdb re-called the multiplex PCR reads, giving one row per CDR3 protein. In the table there are under 800,000 distinct CDR3 sequences, roughly 15% of which are singletons. The time point denotes: newly diagnosed GD, antithyroid drugs for less than 3 months. From RNA extracted from PBMCs, the TCR library was made. These same records also appear under a second study, on T cells in Graves' hyperthyroidism and ophthalmopathy.

Sequenced here: peripheral blood mononuclear cells (PBMCs), sampled at new diagnosis, from a patient treated with antithyroid drugs. All receptors come from a woman between 25 and 40 years old with Graves disease.

This clonotype has ten or more counts. The gene calls are TRBV5-1 and TRBJ1-1, with TRBD1 as a possible D gene (5 bases). The CDR3 sequence is 13 residues long. Germline-derived CDR1 and CDR2 are SGHRS and YFSETQ. Trimming left V 3 bases short and J 12 bases short, with 18 bases between. The DNA for the CDR3 is TGCGCCAGCAGCTCAGGGACGGACCTTTCTACTTTCTTT. This sequence encodes CASSSGTDLSTFF.

This clonotype showed up just a few times. V is TRBV28 and J is TRBJ2-2; D assignment may be TRBD1 or TRBD2 (5 bases each). Deletions cut 10 bases from V and 4 bases from J, with 16 bases between. There are 14 residues in the CDR3. CDR1 MDHEN and CDR2 SYDVKM come from the germline V gene. The CDR3 is CATYRGQITGELFF. CDR3 in DNA: TGTGCCACATACCGGGGCCAAATCACCGGGGAGCTGTTTTTT.

This clonotype has at least ten counts. The chain links TRBV29-1 to TRBJ1-1, with 8 bases fitting TRBD1. This CDR3 has 15 amino acids. Germline CDR1 is SQVTM and CDR2 is ANQGSEA. V gave up 5 bases and J gave up 7 bases; unmatched junction bases: 15. This CDR3 is CSVQGLGTGDGEAFF. CDR3 coding DNA: TGCAGCGTTCAGGGGCTAGGGACAGGTGATGGTGAAGCTTTCTTT.

The chain employs TRBV12-3 or TRBV12-4 and TRBJ2-5; a weak D match, TRBD2 (6 bases). The germline V and J ends were trimmed by 4 bases and 5 bases, with 20 bases remaining between them. This CDR3 is built from 16 residues. The CDR3 here is CASSWGGADLVETQYF. CDR3 bases: TGTGCCAGCAGTTGGGGCGGGGCCGATCTAGTGGAGACCCAGTACTTC.

This clonotype is labeled as medium-sized. This chain connects TRBV29-1 to TRBJ1-2; 7 bases are a match to TRBD1. J was trimmed by 4 bases and V by 7 bases; bases with no gene match: 6. CDR3 length: 12 residues. CDR1 and CDR2 (germline): SQVTM, ANQGSEA. CDR3 bases: TGCAGCGAGGAGGGGGCTAGCTATGGCTACACCTTC. Its protein product is CSEEGASYGYTF.

The chain combines TRBV7-3 with TRBJ2-7; D is possibly TRBD1 or TRBD2 (5 bases each). Trimming left V 5 bases short and J 8 bases short, with 16 bases between. The germline gives CDR1 SGHTA, CDR2 FQGTGA. CDR3 size: 13 residues. The CDR3 here is CASSPGPAPQQYF. The CDR3 nucleotides are TGTGCCAGCAGCCCGGGACCGGCCCCGCAGCAGTACTTC.

This clonotype was found many times. The rearrangement links TRBV7-2 to TRBJ2-1; D is perhaps TRBD1 (6 bases). The CDR3 contains 15 residues. Trimming cost V 5 bases and J 6 bases, with 17 bases left between them. Germline assignment: CDR1 SGHTA and CDR2 FQGNSA. The CDR3 region is CASSEQGFPFNEQFF. The CDR3 nucleotides are TGTGCCAGCAGCGAACAGGGTTTCCCCTTCAATGAGCAGTTCTTC.

This clonotype was counted many times. The rearrangement uses TRBV6-1 and TRBJ1-1; D perhaps matches TRBD1 (5 bases). V gave up 3 bases and J gave up 11 bases, with 16 bases separating them. The CDR3 length is 13 residues. Germline V CDR1 and CDR2: MNHNS, SASEGT. CDR3 nucleotides: TGTGCCAGCAGTGAGGGGGGAAGGCAGGGCGCTTTCTTT. The encoded protein is CASSEGGRQGAFF.

This chain connects TRBV5-1 to TRBJ2-7; 7 bases align to TRBD2. After removal of 0 bases from V and 10 bases from J, the junction contained 13 bases not matched to a gene. The CDR3 consists of 15 residues. The germline V gene has CDR1 SGHRS and CDR2 YFSETQ. The CDR3 DNA reads TGCGCCAGCAGCTTGGAAAACTTATACAGCGGGGACCAGTACTTC. This codes for CASSLENLYSGDQYF.